The 20 T cell receptor beta chains given below trace back to one sample, sequenced in a study of CD8 T cells in Susac syndrome. An amount of RNA that ranged from roughly 0.45 to 1 ug was reverse transcribed with random hexamers. TCRdb re-derived calls from the immunoSEQ multiplex PCR reads in MiXCR, one entry per CDR3 protein. Of some 150,000 distinct CDR3 sequences in the sample, roughly 94% were seen once. The material sequenced was CD8+ T cells from PBMCs. The receptors shown here come from a human donor with multiple sclerosis.

This rearrangement joins TRBV4-1 to TRBJ1-2; 7 bases match TRBD1. The germline V gene has CDR1 MGHRA and CDR2 YSYEKL. The CDR3 length is 15 residues. V was clipped by 1 base and J by 1 base; unmatched bases: 3. The CDR3 bases are TGCGCCAGCAGCCAAGCTACAGGGGATAACTATGGCTACACCTTC. It translates to CASSQATGDNYGYTF.

CDR3 coding DNA: TGTGCCAGCAGCTTAGTCGAGGGGCTAAGCTCCTACAATGAGCAGTTCTTC. Its protein is CASSLVEGLSSYNEQFF. The rearrangement uses TRBV7-9 and TRBJ2-1; D might be TRBD1 or TRBD2, each matching 5 bases. CDR3 length equals 17 residues. Germline CDR1 and CDR2: SEHNR and FQNEAQ (reference sequence). Between the trimmed V and J ends, which lost 1 base and 0 bases, there was a span of 13 bases. The full variable domain, completed using reference TRBV7-9 and TRBJ2-1, is DTGVSQNPRHKITKRGQNVTFRCDPISEHNRLYWYRQTLGQGPEFLTYFQNEAQLEKSRLLSDRFSAERPKGSFSTLEIQRTEQGDSAMYLCASSLVEGLSSYNEQFFGPGTRLTVL.

This chain connects TRBV2 to TRBJ2-7; TRBD1 aligns across 8 bases. The germline gives CDR1 SNHLY, CDR2 FYNNEI. The V gene end was trimmed by 3 bases and the J gene end by 4 bases; junction bases not matched to a gene: 8. The CDR3 has 15 amino acids. The CDR3 bases are TGTGCCAGCAGTGATGGACAGGGTAGATGGTACGAGCAGTACTTC. As protein: CASSDGQGRWYEQYF.

The V call is TRBV9, the J call TRBJ1-6; a possible D gene is TRBD1 (5 bases). The CDR3 contains 15 residues. CDR1 is SGDLS, CDR2 YYNGEE, per germline. Trimming stripped 0 bases from V and 7 bases from J, with 11 bases between. The CDR3 loop is CASSVVGGGNSPLHF. CDR3 in DNA: TGTGCCAGCAGCGTAGTCGGCGGGGGGAATTCACCCCTCCACTTT.

The chain has TRBV10-3 and TRBJ2-7, with D perhaps TRBD2 (5 bases). The CDR3 sequence is 13 residues long. V was cut by 6 bases and J by 3 bases, with 12 bases left in between. Germline V CDR1 and CDR2: ENHRY, SYGVKD. The CDR3 here is CAIRRTELYEQYF. DNA of the CDR3: TGTGCCATCAGGAGGACTGAACTCTACGAGCAGTACTTC.

J is TRBJ2-7 and V is TRBV6-6; D tentatively reads TRBD1 or TRBD2 (5 bases each). The germline V and J ends were trimmed by 0 bases and 4 bases, with 7 bases remaining between them. The germline CDR1 and CDR2 sequences are MNHNY and SVGAGI (reference sequence). The CDR3 spans 13 residues. CDR3 sequence (DNA): TGTGCCAGCAGTTACTCTTGGGGGTACGAGCAGTACTTC. Translation: CASSYSWGYEQYF.

The V call is TRBV27, the J call TRBJ1-1; D may be TRBD1 (5 bases). This CDR3 has 12 residues. The germline gives CDR1 MNHEY, CDR2 SMNVEV (reference sequence). Trimming took off 6 bases at V and 7 bases at J, with 12 bases between the two ends. The CDR3 DNA is TGTGCCAGCAGCAGGGCCCGTGGTGAAGCTTTCTTT. It specifies CASSRARGEAFF.

This clonotype was counted once. This chain uses TRBV7-3 with TRBJ2-4, with D perhaps matching TRBD2 (6 bases). V shed 5 bases and J shed 8 bases, with 16 bases lying between them. CDR1 and CDR2 from the germline V gene are SGHTA and FQGTGA. This CDR3 has 14 residues. CDR3 protein: CASSPLGGRDIQYF. As DNA, the CDR3 is TGTGCCAGCAGCCCCTTGGGGGGAAGGGACATTCAGTACTTC.

The V gene is TRBV28, the J gene TRBJ2-2; TRBD1 agrees at 7 bases. J lost 7 bases, V lost 2 bases, and 7 bases had no gene match. The germline gives CDR1 MDHEN, CDR2 SYDVKM. This CDR3 spans 15 amino acids. CDR3 residues: CASSLRGLFRGELFF. In nucleotides, the CDR3 is TGTGCCAGCAGTTTAAGGGGGCTCTTCCGCGGGGAGCTGTTTTTT.

Points on this clonotype: A read error may account for a junction end that differs from germline. V usage is TRBV27 and J usage is TRBJ1-6; D gene unclear. Per the germline V gene, CDR1 is MNHEY and CDR2 is SMNVEV (reference sequence). This CDR3 is built from 13 residues. The CDR3 loop is CASSLSDYSPLHF. CDR3 bases: TGTGCCAGCAGTCTATCGGACTATTCACCCCTCCACTTT.

This rearrangement joins TRBV29-1 to TRBJ1-1; TRBD1 matches 7 bases. V shed 3 bases and J 5 bases; nucleotides not matched to a gene: 6. Per the germline V gene, CDR1 is SQVTM and CDR2 is ANQGSEA. This CDR3 spans 13 amino acids. CDR3 sequence reads: CSVDGTGETEAFF. CDR3 nucleotides: TGCAGCGTTGATGGTACAGGGGAGACTGAAGCTTTCTTT. Supplemented by reference TRBV29-1 and TRBJ1-1, the full variable domain reads SAVISQKPSRDICQRGTSLTIQCQVDSQVTMMFWYRQQPGQSLTLIATANQGSEATYESGFVIDKFPISRPNLTFSTLTVSNMSPEDSSIYLCSVDGTGETEAFFGQGTRLTVV.

The rearrangement links TRBV14 to TRBJ1-1; D gene uncertain. The V end lost 4 bases, the J end lost 4 bases, and 10 bases lay between the germline ends. Per germline, CDR1 SGHDN and CDR2 FVKESK. The length of the CDR3 is 13 residues. The CDR3 sequence is CASSPVPGTEAFF. In DNA form, the CDR3 reads TGTGCCAGCAGCCCCGTACCCGGCACTGAAGCTTTCTTT.

This clonotype was counted only a few times. The chain is built from TRBV5-6 and TRBJ2-3, with a weak D call TRBD1 (5 bases). The length of the CDR3 is 12 residues. The germline CDR1 and CDR2 sequences are SGHDT and YYEEEE. V shed 2 bases and J shed 4 bases, with 5 bases lying between them. The CDR3 spells CASSLGADTQYF. Written as DNA, the CDR3 is TGTGCCAGCAGCTTAGGGGCAGATACGCAGTATTTT.

The chain recombines TRBV3-1 with TRBJ2-3; 11 nucleotides match TRBD2. Germline V gene data show CDR1 as LGHDT and CDR2 as YNNKEL (reference sequence). The junction had 9 bases not matched to a gene; V was cut back by 1 base and J by 6 bases. CDR3 length: 17 amino acids. The CDR3 nucleotides are TGTGCCAGCAGCCAAGGTCCTAGCGGGGGGACGGGGGATACGCAGTATTTT. Translated, it gives CASSQGPSGGTGDTQYF.

V usage is TRBV29-1 and J usage is TRBJ1-2, with a tentative D call TRBD1 (6 bases). The CDR3 runs 12 residues. Germline-derived CDR1 and CDR2 are SQVTM and ANQGSEA. V lost 0 bases and J 8 bases, leaving 10 bases between the germline ends. The CDR3 here is CSVEDLGGGYTF. CDR3 DNA sequence: TGCAGCGTTGAAGATCTGGGGGGCGGCTACACCTTC.

The V call is TRBV24-1, the J call TRBJ2-7; D not certain. Germline V CDR1 and CDR2: KGHDR, SFDVKD. V lost 9 bases to trimming and J lost 0 bases, with 23 bases between them. The CDR3 consists of 17 residues. CDR3 sequence: CATPPEEGPQSSYEQYF. The DNA of the CDR3 is TGTGCCACCCCTCCCGAGGAAGGGCCACAAAGCTCCTACGAGCAGTACTTC.

V is TRBV30 and J is TRBJ1-1; D call uncertain. V lost 5 bases and J lost 7, with 14 bases in between. CDR3 size: 12 residues. Germline assignment: CDR1 GTSNPN and CDR2 SVGIG (reference sequence). The CDR3: CAWGPGVVEAFF. The CDR3 region has the DNA TGTGCCTGGGGCCCCGGGGTAGTTGAAGCTTTCTTT.

CDR3 sequence reads: CASTRQGNSGYTF. CDR3 nucleotides: TGTGCCAGCACCCGACAGGGTAATTCTGGCTACACCTTC. V gene TRBV11-2 combines with J gene TRBJ1-2, with 7 bases fitting TRBD1. The length of the CDR3 is 13 residues. Unmatched junction bases numbered 9, after V lost 7 bases and J lost 7 bases. CDR1 is SGHAT, CDR2 FQNNGV, per germline. Full variable domain (missing parts from reference TRBV11-2 and TRBJ1-2): EAGVAQSPRYKIIEKRQSVAFWCNPISGHATLYWYQQILGQGPKLLIQFQNNGVVDDSQLPKDRFSAERLKGVDSTLKIQPAKLEDSAVYLCASTRQGNSGYTFGSGTRLTVV.

This clonotype was detected only a few times. J is TRBJ1-1 and V is TRBV28; D is unresolved. The V gene's germline CDR1 is MDHEN and CDR2 SYDVKM. This CDR3 has 13 amino acids. The V gene lost 2 bases and the J gene lost 2 bases, with 6 bases spanning the gap. CDR3 protein: CASSLEGNTEAFF. In DNA, the CDR3 is TGTGCCAGCAGTTTAGAGGGAAACACTGAAGCTTTCTTT.

V and J are TRBV5-1 and TRBJ1-2, with D hard to call. Trimming took off 0 bases at V and 7 bases at J, with 7 bases between the two ends. Germline-derived CDR1 and CDR2 are SGHRS and YFSETQ. This CDR3 spans 12 amino acids. DNA for the CDR3: TGCGCCAGCAGCTTGGAGGGTGCTGGCTACACCTTC. Its translation is CASSLEGAGYTF.